This T cell receptor beta chain was sequenced during a study of T cell repertoires in cytomegalovirus infection (dated by TCRdb to the late 2010s). In terms of the full investigation: The peptide stimulations were aimed at well-studied HLA-B-restricted epitopes as well as recently identified HLA-C-restricted CMV epitopes, whose presentation resists viral immunomodulation. Donor HLA type was relevant to the analysis, as public TCR beta signatures indicated carriage of CMV infection together with the matching HLA type. Study-level results and caveats: The ex vivo response was dominated by HLA-C-restricted CMV-specific TCR beta clonotypes, and the single most frequent clonotype in two of eight donors was supplied by these HLA-C-restricted clonotypes. In both this cohort and an independent cohort of more than 350 donors, the cumulative frequency of public TCR beta family members distinguished carriers of CMV infection plus the relevant HLA type.

This specimen's treatment or condition label, interpreted: in vitro stimulation with specific CMV peptide epitopes to enrich CMV-specific T cells. The germline V gene (reference sequence) supplies CDR1 LNHDA and CDR2 SQIVND. Relative to germline, V is missing 5 bases and J is missing 5 bases, with 6 bases of the junction outside any gene match. The CDR3 holds 15 amino acids from the cysteine to the phenylalanine. This entry keeps only the CDR3 DNA: 45 bases, framed from base 1. Sequencing took place on an Illumina HiSeq 1500. In-frame beta chains were kept once TCRdb had trimmed the public reads at Q25 with fastp and called clones with MiXCR. Here each entry gathers all rows of one CDR3 protein and keeps the most common genes and DNA. The table for this sample lists about 310,000 distinct CDR3 sequences; 25% of them were counted only once. The ten most abundant clones make up 10% to 15% of the sample.

Comments on this clonotype: Its specific antigen is unknown. No base quality information exists; no much larger clone differs at one position.

The rearranged chain carries TRBV19 and TRBJ1-6, with 7 bases matching TRBD1. The origin of this receptor is a human donor in good health (CMV status not recorded). Some clones in this sample may be carry-over from other donors' samples. This specimen consisted of cultured PBMCs, obtained from culture after CMV antigen stimulation. The CDR3 region: CASSARDSDNSPLHF. The DNA sequence reads TGTGCCAGTAGTGCCCGGGACAGCGATAATTCACCCCTCCACTTT.